The entry below gives a single T cell receptor beta chain sequence along with its context. The antigen remains undetermined. The data were taken from a study of T cell repertoires in cytomegalovirus infection. Study at large: Selected CMV epitopes included recently identified HLA-C-restricted ones as well as well-studied HLA-B-restricted ones.

Study results and limitations: Dominant in the ex vivo response were TCR beta clonotypes restricted by HLA-C and specific for CMV.

MiXCR, run by TCRdb on the reads, gives a single entry per CDR3 protein. This sample has 570,000 or so distinct CDR3 sequences; around 40% occur once, and the top ten carry 48%. The CDR3 sequence is 15 residues long. CDR1 SEHNR and CDR2 FQNEAQ come from the germline V gene (reference sequence). Trimming cost V 4 bases and J 5 bases, with 17 bases left between them. This sample comprised cultured PBMCs, obtained from culture after CMV antigen stimulation. This clonotype was obtained from a human donor in good health (CMV status not recorded). Some clones in this sample may be carry-over from other donors' samples. The chain combines TRBV7-9 with TRBJ1-1; D is undetermined. The CDR3, as DNA: TGTGCCAGCAGCTCCCCCACAGCTCCGGGGACTGAAGCTTTCTTT. This sequence encodes CASSSPTAPGTEAFF.